This passage covers 4 T cell receptor beta chains from one sample sequenced in a study of shared clonotypes between healthy human individuals. Repertoires were generated with immunoSEQ multiplex PCR, while TCRdb's copy carries only in-frame clones and drops some. The data hold some 2 million clones, with about 95% observed a single time. It was CD45RO-negative cells, positively selected for CCR7, that made up naive CD8 cells, with terminally differentiated effector memory CD45RA+ cells excluded. Material: naive CD8+ T cells sorted from blood. These receptors all come from a man aged 18 to 29 in good health.

This sequence joins TRBV7-3 and TRBJ2-3, with 8 bases fitting TRBD2. The junction had 14 bases not matched to a gene; V was cut back by 1 base and J by 2 bases. The CDR3 is made up of 19 amino acids. Germline V lookup: CDR1 SGHTA, CDR2 FQGTGA. This CDR3 is CASSLRGRVAGIITDTQYF. The CDR3, as DNA: TGTGCCAGCAGCTTAAGGGGACGGGTAGCGGGGATCATCACAGATACGCAGTATTTT.

This chain links TRBV13 with TRBJ2-1; 7 nucleotides match TRBD1. CDR3 length: 13 amino acids. Trimming at V came to 6 bases and at J to 3 bases, leaving 2 bases not matched to a gene. Germline CDR1 PRHDT, CDR2 FYEKMQ (reference sequence). This CDR3 is CASRTGIYNEQFF. The DNA of the CDR3 is TGTGCCAGCAGGACAGGGATCTACAATGAGCAGTTCTTC.

The chain links TRBV5-1 to TRBJ2-5, with D perhaps matching TRBD1 (5 bases). This CDR3 comprises 15 residues. Germline V gene data show CDR1 as SGHRS and CDR2 as YFSETQ. V was shortened by 1 base and J by 4 bases, with 14 bases between the two germline ends. The CDR3 loop reads CASSLSPLRGETQYF. In DNA form, the CDR3 reads TGCGCCAGCAGCTTGTCGCCCCTTAGGGGAGAGACCCAGTACTTC.

Only a few counts were recorded for this clone. The rearrangement links TRBV12-5 to TRBJ1-2, with a weak D call TRBD1 (6 bases). Germline CDR1 reads LGHNT; CDR2 reads FRNRAP. Trimming removed 6 bases from V and 2 bases from J, with 10 bases in between. The CDR3 runs to 13 residues. Here the CDR3 reads CASGRDTNYGYTF. CDR3 DNA: TGTGCTAGTGGCCGGGACACCAACTATGGCTACACCTTC.